A single sample is the source of the 6 T cell receptor beta chains below, sequenced in a study of blood T cell repertoires in COVID-19 (TCRdb year 2020). Libraries were constructed by the immunoSEQ multiplex PCR assay. Here the immuneACCESS table is served through TCRdb, limited to in-frame sequences with V and J called. Missing clones are a known gap in these copies; in checked studies unresolved V genes cover under half, and the rest lacks a known reason. Here the sample has 250,000 to 300,000 clones; over 65% occur a single time. The ten largest clones represent roughly 4.6% of the sample. The sequencing input was peripheral blood. The origin of the receptors is a man in his sixties who had recovered from COVID-19.

V and J are TRBV5-1 and TRBJ2-1; 10 bases are shared with TRBD2. This CDR3 is 17 amino acids long. V lost 4 bases to trimming and J lost 5 bases; unmatched junction nucleotides: 12. The germline V gene has CDR1 SGHRS and CDR2 YFSETQ. CDR3 in amino acids: CASSATPSGGANNEQFF. CDR3 coding DNA: TGCGCCAGCAGCGCCACCCCCAGCGGGGGGGCCAACAATGAGCAGTTCTTC.

The chain recombines TRBV28 with TRBJ2-7, with unresolved D. The V gene lost 3 bases and the J gene lost 2 bases, with 11 bases spanning the gap. The CDR3 runs 14 residues. CDR1 and CDR2 from the germline V gene are MDHEN and SYDVKM. CDR3 protein: CASSFAVPTYEQYF. The CDR3 DNA reads TGTGCCAGCAGTTTCGCAGTTCCCACCTACGAGCAGTACTTC. The full variable domain, in which reference TRBV28 and TRBJ2-7 provide the parts outside the CDR3, is DVKVTQSSRYLVKRTGEKVFLECVQDMDHENMFWYRQDPGLGLRLIYFSYDVKMKEKGDIPEGYSVSREKKERFSLILESASTNQTSMYLCASSFAVPTYEQYFGPGTRLTVT.

V usage is TRBV9 and J usage is TRBJ2-3; D unclear. The germline gives CDR1 SGDLS, CDR2 YYNGEE. This CDR3 comprises 14 residues. Trimming stripped 0 bases from V and 1 base from J, with 6 bases between. CDR3 nucleotides: TGTGCCAGCAGCGTAGAAGCTGGCACAGATACGCAGTATTTT. It specifies CASSVEAGTDTQYF.

This clone was found a few times. The genes are TRBV7-8 and TRBJ2-7; possible D gene TRBD1, 6 bases. The CDR3 runs to 14 residues. Looked up from germline, CDR1 is SGHVS and CDR2 is FQNEAQ. V lost 1 base and J lost 6, with 13 bases in between. CDR3 DNA: TGTGCCAGCAGCTTAGAGGGGACAAGCCCCGAGCAGTACTTC. Encoded protein: CASSLEGTSPEQYF. The full variable domain, rest sourced from reference TRBV7-8 and TRBJ2-7, is GAGVSQSPRYKVAKRGQDVALRCDPISGHVSLFWYQQALGQGPEFLTYFQNEAQLDKSGLPSDRFFAERPEGSVSTLKIQRTQQEDSAVYLCASSLEGTSPEQYFGPGTRLTVT.

This rearrangement joins TRBV6-1 to TRBJ1-2; possible D gene TRBD1, 5 bases. The V and J ends lost 0 bases and 4 bases respectively, with 9 bases between them. Germline lookup yields CDR1 MNHNS and CDR2 SASEGT. This CDR3 contains 14 residues. CDR3 bases: TGTGCCAGCAGTGAAGCGGGGGGGGGCTATGGCTACACCTTC. Encoded protein: CASSEAGGGYGYTF.

In this sample, this clone turned up a few times. V gene TRBV15 combines with J gene TRBJ1-5, with 12 bases that match TRBD1. The CDR3 spans 19 residues. The germline gives CDR1 LNHNV, CDR2 YYDKDF (reference sequence). V gave up 4 bases and J gave up 6 bases; unmatched junction bases: 16. The CDR3 region has the DNA TGTGCCACCAGCACTAACCCTAGGCCGGGACAGGGGGCCATTCAGCCCCAGCATTTT. Residues: CATSTNPRPGQGAIQPQHF.